One sample yielded the 16 T cell receptor beta chains listed below, sequenced in a study of blood T cell repertoires in COVID-19. Produced via immunoSEQ multiplex PCR; TCRdb's table is partial and in-frame only. The table records around 50,000 clones, under 95% of them present only once. Sequenced material: peripheral blood. These receptors came from an older man with active COVID-19.

This rearrangement joins TRBV18 to TRBJ1-1; perhaps TRBD1 as D (5 bases). Germline lookup yields CDR1 KGHSH and CDR2 LQKENI. V dropped 0 bases and J dropped 4 bases, with 6 bases sitting between them. This CDR3 has 13 amino acids. This CDR3 is CASSPPGGTEAFF. DNA for the CDR3: TGTGCCAGCTCACCACCGGGGGGCACTGAAGCTTTCTTT.

The V and J genes are TRBV4-3 and TRBJ2-1; D is undetermined. This CDR3 comprises 16 residues. The germline V and J ends were trimmed by 1 base and 5 bases, with 15 bases remaining between them. Germline CDR1 is LGHNA and CDR2 is YSLEER. DNA for the CDR3: TGCGCCAGCAGCCAAGTTCTGGAACTGGGCGACAATGAGCAGTTCTTC. Amino acids: CASSQVLELGDNEQFF.

The chain employs TRBV19 and TRBJ1-5, with 7 bases aligning to TRBD1. The CDR3 spans 15 residues. Germline values: CDR1 LNHDA, CDR2 SQIVND (reference sequence). V lost 1 base to trimming and J lost 9 bases; unmatched junction nucleotides: 9. The CDR3: CASSIGVQGPSPQHF. The CDR3 bases are TGTGCCAGTAGTATAGGGGTACAGGGGCCGTCGCCCCAGCATTTT.

This clone was detected once. The chain has TRBV7-3 and TRBJ2-1; 7 bases fit TRBD2. Germline loops: CDR1 SGHTA, CDR2 FQGTGA. The CDR3 consists of 16 residues. The V segment lost 5 bases and the J segment 0 bases; nucleotides outside the gene matches: 7. The CDR3 DNA is TGTGCCAGCAGCCCTACAGCGGGGTACTCCTACAATGAGCAGTTCTTC. This gives the protein CASSPTAGYSYNEQFF.

This sequence joins TRBV5-5 and TRBJ2-1; 7 nucleotides align to TRBD2. This CDR3 region has 15 residues. Trimming removed 0 bases from V and 3 bases from J; junction bases left unmatched: 3. Germline V lookup: CDR1 SGHKS, CDR2 YYEKEE (reference sequence). The CDR3, as DNA: TGTGCCAGCAGCTTGGAAGGGAGGGACTACAATGAGCAGTTCTTC. This encodes CASSLEGRDYNEQFF.

V gene TRBV5-1 combines with J gene TRBJ2-7; 9 positions agree with TRBD1. Germline CDR1 SGHRS, CDR2 YFSETQ. Trimming removed 5 bases from V and 4 bases from J; junction bases left unmatched: 7. The CDR3 is 14 amino acids. Here the CDR3 reads CASRAGTGLYEQYF. The CDR3 region has the DNA TGCGCCAGCAGGGCCGGGACAGGGCTTTACGAGCAGTACTTC.

The genes are TRBV14 and TRBJ2-1; no definite D call. The CDR3 spans 14 residues. The ends were cut back, 2 bases at V and 7 bases at J, with 12 bases in the middle. Germline CDR1 and CDR2: SGHDN and FVKESK. In DNA, the CDR3 is TGTGCCAGCAGCCAAATTTCAGGTTTTAATGAGCAGTTCTTC. Its translation is CASSQISGFNEQFF.

This chain uses TRBV2 with TRBJ2-7; D call uncertain. This CDR3 spans 14 amino acids. Trimming took 3 bases from V and 3 from J, leaving 12 bases between them. Germline V gene sequence: CDR1 SNHLY, CDR2 FYNNEI. CDR3 in amino acids: CASSERGRRYEQYF. Here the CDR3 DNA reads TGTGCCAGCAGTGAGAGAGGCCGCCGCTACGAGCAGTACTTC.

This clone was seen just once. The chain links TRBV19 to TRBJ2-7; 7 bases align to TRBD1. Per the germline V gene, CDR1 is LNHDA and CDR2 is SQIVND (reference sequence). There are 15 residues in the CDR3. Losses at the gene ends were 1 base for V and 0 bases for J; bases not matched to a gene: 3. CDR3 loop: CASSIGQGLSYEQYF. The CDR3 DNA reads TGTGCCAGTAGTATAGGACAGGGCCTCTCCTACGAGCAGTACTTC.

This chain connects TRBV27 to TRBJ1-1; TRBD1 aligns across 7 bases. V trimming: 7 bases; J trimming: 0 bases; junction bases outside the gene matches: 23. This CDR3 spans 20 amino acids. CDR1 is MNHEY, CDR2 SMNVEV, per germline (reference sequence). This chain's CDR3 is CASTRTTGTAFSGMNTEAFF. The DNA for the CDR3 is TGTGCCAGCACTCGGACGACAGGGACGGCGTTTAGCGGAATGAACACTGAAGCTTTCTTT.

V and J are TRBV30 and TRBJ2-5, with 8 nucleotides matching TRBD2. Trimming removed 3 bases from V and 2 bases from J; junction bases left unmatched: 5. Germline loops: CDR1 GTSNPN, CDR2 SVGIG (reference sequence). The CDR3 runs 14 residues. CDR3 protein: CAWRTPGGQETQYF. The CDR3, as DNA: TGTGCCTGGAGGACCCCGGGGGGGCAAGAGACCCAGTACTTC.

V and J are TRBV6-1 and TRBJ1-1, with TRBD1 as a possible D gene (6 bases). CDR1 is MNHNS and CDR2 is SASEGT in the germline V gene. Trimming stripped 9 bases from V and 8 bases from J, with 16 bases between. This CDR3 comprises 12 residues. The CDR3 sequence is CASFPTGSEAFF. DNA for the CDR3: TGTGCCAGTTTTCCGACAGGATCGGAAGCTTTCTTT.

Turning to this clone: Germline is not matched at one junction end, which may reflect a read error. The chain couples TRBV7-7 to TRBJ2-5, with 9 bases that match TRBD1. CDR1 is SSHAT, CDR2 FNYEAQ, per germline (reference sequence). The CDR3 has 15 amino acids. The CDR3 DNA reads TGTGCTAGCAGCCCCGGGACAGGGAGCCCCGGGACCCAGTACTTC. It yields the protein CASSPGTGSPGTQYF.

Only a few counts were recorded for this clone. The V call is TRBV11-2, the J call TRBJ2-2; TRBD1 aligns across 9 bases. CDR1 is SGHAT and CDR2 is FQNNGV in the germline V gene. The ends lost 1 base at V and 6 bases at J; junction bases unmatched: 9. This CDR3 is 17 amino acids long. CDR3 loop: CASSLVPTGGFPGELFF. CDR3 bases: TGTGCCAGCAGCTTAGTGCCCACAGGGGGCTTCCCCGGGGAGCTGTTTTTT.

In this sample, this clone turned up once. The chain has TRBV21-1 and TRBJ2-7; TRBD1 was called by the table and not checked on the DNA. TRBV21-1 is listed as a pseudogene. The CDR3 loop spans 15 amino acids. The CDR3 protein is CASSKSGQGRYEQYF. The CDR3 coding sequence is TGTGCCAGCAGCAAATCAGGTCAGGGTAGATACGAGCAGTACTTC.

This chain's CDR3 is CASSEVLQETQYF. CDR3 DNA sequence: TGTGCCAGCAGTGAAGTACTGCAAGAGACCCAGTACTTC. The chain is built from TRBV2 and TRBJ2-5; no firm D call. Germline loops: CDR1 SNHLY, CDR2 FYNNEI. This CDR3 spans 13 amino acids. V shed 1 base and J shed 2 bases, with 5 bases lying between them.